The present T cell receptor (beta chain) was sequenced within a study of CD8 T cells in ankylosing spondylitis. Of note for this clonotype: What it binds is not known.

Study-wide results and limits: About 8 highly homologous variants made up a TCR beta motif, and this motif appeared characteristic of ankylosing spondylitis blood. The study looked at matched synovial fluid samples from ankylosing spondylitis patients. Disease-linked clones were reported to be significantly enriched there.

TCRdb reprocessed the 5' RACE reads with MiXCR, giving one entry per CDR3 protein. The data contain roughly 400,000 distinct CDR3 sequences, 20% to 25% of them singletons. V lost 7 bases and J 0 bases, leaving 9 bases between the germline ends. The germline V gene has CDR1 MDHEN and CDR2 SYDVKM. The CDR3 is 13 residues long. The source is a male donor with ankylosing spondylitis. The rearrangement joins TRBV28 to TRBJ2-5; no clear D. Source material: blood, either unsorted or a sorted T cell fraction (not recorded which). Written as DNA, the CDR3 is TGTGCCAGCATGTCGACGGACCAAGAGACCCAGTACTTC. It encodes CASMSTDQETQYF.